This T cell receptor beta chain was found in a study of STAT5B mutations in CD4+ large granular lymphocyte leukemia. Study conclusions and caveats: Data were not HLA-matched across samples. Less than 30% of private leukemic clonotypes occurred rarely in other patients' non-leukemic repertoires.

About this clone: Its antigen remains unidentified.

The assay was immunoSEQ multiplex PCR, and TCRdb's table has in-frame clones only and misses some. The sample gives about 32,000 clones, around 71% of which show up once; approximately 0.43% is in the top ten. The specimen was CD4+ T cells from blood buffy coats. This sequence was found in a human donor in good health.

The CDR3 is CASSLGGTTNEKLFF. In DNA form, the CDR3 reads TGTGCCAGCAGCTTAGGCGGGACAACTAATGAAAAACTGTTTTTT. The chain carries TRBV11-2 and TRBJ1-4, with D uncertain. Germline values: CDR1 SGHAT, CDR2 FQNNGV. The CDR3 spans 15 residues. Trimming removed 1 base from V and 0 bases from J, with 6 bases in between.